This passage covers 31 T cell receptor beta chains from one sample sequenced in a study of technical replicates of blood from a handful of donors. The table came from immunoSEQ multiplex PCR; TCRdb's copy has only in-frame clones and leaves some out. This sample has roughly 71,000 clones, with around 96% found just once. Material for sequencing was T cells isolated from PBMCs. The receptors were gathered from a human donor in good health.

Written as DNA, the CDR3 is TGTGCCAGCAGCCAGATAGCGGGATCCCCCGAGCAGTACTTC. Protein: CASSQIAGSPEQYF. The chain couples TRBV7-8 to TRBJ2-7; 8 positions agree with TRBD2. The CDR3 totals 14 residues. Germline CDR1 SGHVS, CDR2 FQNEAQ. Unmatched junction bases numbered 9, after V lost 5 bases and J lost 6 bases.

The rearrangement links TRBV27 to TRBJ2-6; 8 positions match TRBD1. This CDR3 contains 16 residues. V dropped 6 bases and J dropped 3; count of bases not matched to a gene: 7. CDR1 and CDR2 from the germline V gene are MNHEY and SMNVEV (reference sequence). The CDR3 sequence is CASSPSRGLGANVLTF. The CDR3 region has the DNA TGTGCCAGCAGCCCATCCAGGGGGCTTGGGGCCAACGTCCTGACTTTC.

The CDR3, as DNA: TGTGCCAGCAGCGACCAACTACCAGGACACGGATACAATGAGCAGTTCTTC. Protein sequence: CASSDQLPGHGYNEQFF. The V gene is TRBV27, the J gene TRBJ2-1; D perhaps matches TRBD1 (5 bases). Germline CDR1 MNHEY, CDR2 SMNVEV (reference sequence). V was pared by 6 bases and J by 4 bases, with 22 bases between. The CDR3 covers 17 residues.

V and J are TRBV2 and TRBJ1-2; D perhaps matches TRBD1 (5 bases). The V end was cut by 9 bases, the J end by 1 base, with 9 bases between. The CDR3 has 12 amino acids. Germline V gene sequence: CDR1 SNHLY, CDR2 FYNNEI. CDR3 loop: CARTAINYGYTF. As DNA, the CDR3 is TGTGCCAGGACAGCAATTAACTATGGCTACACCTTC.

The J gene is TRBJ1-4, the V gene TRBV11-2, with D uncertain. V lost 2 bases and J 8 bases, leaving 12 bases between the germline ends. The germline gives CDR1 SGHAT, CDR2 FQNNGV. This CDR3 spans 14 amino acids. Written as DNA, the CDR3 is TGTGCCAGCAGCTTAAACCCCCGGGGAGAAAAACTGTTTTTT. It codes for CASSLNPRGEKLFF.

This chain connects TRBV2 to TRBJ2-7, with 7 bases matching TRBD1. The CDR3 contains 12 residues. The V gene's germline CDR1 is SNHLY and CDR2 FYNNEI. The V segment lost 7 bases and the J segment 3 bases; nucleotides outside the gene matches: 3. The CDR3 is CASKWDSYEQYF. CDR3 DNA: TGTGCCAGCAAGTGGGACAGCTACGAGCAGTACTTC.

This clone was seen just once. The CDR3: CASSQPPGDLNQPQHF. The CDR3 region has the DNA TGCGCCAGCAGCCAACCCCCAGGGGACCTCAATCAGCCCCAGCATTTT. The chain couples TRBV4-1 to TRBJ1-5, with a possible D match to TRBD1 (6 bases). The CDR3 totals 16 residues. Germline V gene sequence: CDR1 MGHRA, CDR2 YSYEKL. The germline V and J ends were trimmed by 2 bases and 3 bases, with 14 bases remaining between them.

This chain joins TRBV28 and TRBJ2-3; 7 bases agree with TRBD2. Germline assignment: CDR1 MDHEN and CDR2 SYDVKM. The CDR3 length is 16 residues. Trimming at V came to 3 bases and at J to 2 bases, leaving 8 bases not matched to a gene. CDR3 sequence (DNA): TGTGCCAGCAGTTTCTGGCTAGCGGAGGACACAGATACGCAGTATTTT. Amino acids: CASSFWLAEDTDTQYF.

This sequence joins TRBV10-3 and TRBJ2-7; TRBD2 matches at 7 bases. V dropped 4 bases and J dropped 3; count of bases not matched to a gene: 3. The germline V gene has CDR1 ENHRY and CDR2 SYGVKD. The CDR3 length is 13 residues. CDR3 in DNA: TGTGCCATCAGTGCCGCTAGCGGCTACGAGCAGTACTTC. It is translated as CAISAASGYEQYF.

This clone has only one observation. The J gene is TRBJ1-1, the V gene TRBV25-1; D is uncertain. Germline V CDR1 and CDR2: MGHDK, SYGVNS. V shed 6 bases and J shed 2 bases, with 7 bases lying between them. The length of the CDR3 is 12 residues. CDR3 bases: TGTGCCAGCAGCGAGGGTAACACTGAAGCTTTCTTT. This encodes CASSEGNTEAFF. The full variable domain, its missing parts supplied by reference TRBV25-1 and TRBJ1-1, is EADIYQTPRYLVIGTGKKITLECSQTMGHDKMYWYQQDPGMELHLIHYSYGVNSTEKGDLSSESTVSRIRTEHFPLTLESARPSHTSQYLCASSEGNTEAFFGQGTRLTVV.

This clone occurred once. The chain is built from TRBV12-5 and TRBJ1-1; perhaps TRBD1 as D (6 bases). V lost 7 bases and J lost 1, with 13 bases in between. Germline CDR1 and CDR2: LGHNT and FRNRAP. The CDR3 is 14 amino acids. The CDR3 is CASAHGTPNTEAFF. In DNA, the CDR3 is TGTGCTAGTGCCCACGGGACACCGAACACTGAAGCTTTCTTT.

The gene calls are TRBV28 and TRBJ2-7; 9 bases fit TRBD1. There are 16 residues in the CDR3. CDR1 is MDHEN and CDR2 is SYDVKM in the germline V gene. V shed 6 bases, J shed 0 bases, and the junction held 9 bases outside the gene matches. The chain's CDR3 is CASRGTGLQISYEQYF. CDR3 bases: TGTGCCAGCAGGGGGACAGGGCTTCAGATCTCCTACGAGCAGTACTTC.

The CDR3 sequence: CASSYYPSSYNEQFF. The CDR3 nucleotides are TGTGCCAGCAGTTACTACCCTAGCTCCTACAATGAGCAGTTCTTC. V and J are TRBV6-5 and TRBJ2-1; D gene uncertain. Germline V gene data show CDR1 as MNHEY and CDR2 as SVGAGI. Deletions cut 1 base from V and 0 bases from J, with 7 bases between. This CDR3 comprises 15 residues.

The V call is TRBV30, the J call TRBJ2-7; 7 positions agree with TRBD2. The J segment lost 1 base and the V segment lost 6 bases, leaving 6 bases of the junction unmatched. Germline lookup yields CDR1 GTSNPN and CDR2 SVGIG (reference sequence). The CDR3 has 13 residues. This CDR3 is CACASGNSYEQYF. CDR3 sequence (DNA): TGTGCCTGCGCGAGCGGGAATTCCTACGAGCAGTACTTC.

This sequence joins TRBV4-2 and TRBJ2-1, with no clear D. The CDR3 runs 15 residues. Trimming took 0 bases from V and 7 from J, leaving 13 bases between them. Germline-derived CDR1 and CDR2 are LGHNA and YNFKEQ. In DNA form, the CDR3 reads TGTGCCAGCAGCCAAGATCTTGCAGGAACTAATGAGCAGTTCTTC. As protein: CASSQDLAGTNEQFF.

The V call is TRBV18, the J call TRBJ1-1; D is unclear. Germline V lookup: CDR1 KGHSH, CDR2 LQKENI. CDR3 length: 13 amino acids. V dropped 2 bases and J dropped 4 bases, with 8 bases sitting between them. The CDR3 coding sequence is TGTGCCAGCTCACCAGTATTAGCCACTGAAGCTTTCTTT. Translation: CASSPVLATEAFF.

Only one count was recorded for this clone. Germline and junction disagree at one end, which may indicate a read error. The rearrangement links TRBV2 to TRBJ2-1; no definite D call. Per the germline V gene, CDR1 is SNHLY and CDR2 is FYNNEI. The CDR3 sequence is 15 residues long. This CDR3 is CTSRSQAQSYNEQFF. The DNA of the CDR3 is TGTACCAGCAGGTCGCAAGCTCAATCCTACAATGAGCAGTTCTTC.

V gene TRBV6-5 combines with J gene TRBJ2-6; tentatively, D is TRBD1 (6 bases). Trimming took off 2 bases at V and 4 bases at J, with 6 bases between the two ends. The CDR3 is 14 amino acids. The germline V gene encodes CDR1 MNHEY and CDR2 SVGAGI. The CDR3 spells CASSYGQGANVLTF. The CDR3 DNA is TGTGCCAGCAGTTACGGACAGGGGGCCAACGTCCTGACTTTC.

The chain has TRBV6-5 and TRBJ1-1; D unclear. Germline V gene data show CDR1 as MNHEY and CDR2 as SVGAGI. V was trimmed by 0 bases and J by 2 bases, leaving 7 bases between them. This CDR3 contains 14 residues. The CDR3 here is CASSYSEGNTEAFF. CDR3 nucleotides: TGTGCCAGCAGTTACTCGGAGGGAAACACTGAAGCTTTCTTT.

The rearrangement links TRBV7-9 to TRBJ2-5; 7 bases fit TRBD2. Germline V gene data show CDR1 as SEHNR and CDR2 as FQNEAQ (reference sequence). Trimming took 4 bases from V and 5 from J; bases not matched to a gene: 7. CDR3 size: 14 residues. The CDR3 is CASSYGGSSETQYF. The DNA for the CDR3 is TGTGCCAGCAGCTATGGCGGGAGCTCGGAGACCCAGTACTTC.

The rearrangement joins TRBV6-5 to TRBJ1-1; the D gene is possibly TRBD1 (5 bases). Germline lookup yields CDR1 MNHEY and CDR2 SVGAGI. This CDR3 has 15 amino acids. Between the trimmed V and J ends, which lost 2 bases and 2 bases, there was a span of 12 bases. The CDR3 DNA follows: TGTGCCAGCAGTTACGGTAGGGGCTATAACACTGAAGCTTTCTTT. As protein: CASSYGRGYNTEAFF.

The rearrangement uses TRBV9 and TRBJ2-3; TRBD2 agrees at 10 bases. V shed 4 bases, J shed 1 base, and the junction held 3 bases outside the gene matches. The CDR3 spans 15 residues. CDR1 is SGDLS, CDR2 YYNGEE, per germline. The CDR3 coding sequence is TGTGCCAGCAGCCCCCTAGCGGGAGGCACAGATACGCAGTATTTT. Amino acid sequence: CASSPLAGGTDTQYF. The variable domain in full, completed from reference TRBV9 and TRBJ2-3, reads DSGVTQTPKHLITATGQRVTLRCSPRSGDLSVYWYQQSLDQGLQFLIQYYNGEERAKGNILERFSAQQFPDLHSELNLSSLELGDSALYFCASSPLAGGTDTQYFGPGTRLTVL.

The chain carries TRBV9 and TRBJ1-1; D gene uncertain. The CDR3 extends over 12 amino acids. V was trimmed by 3 bases and J by 8 bases, leaving 11 bases between them. Per the germline V gene, CDR1 is SGDLS and CDR2 is YYNGEE. CDR3 DNA sequence: TGTGCCAGCAGCGCCGGGATGGCGGAAGCTTTCTTT. Translation gives CASSAGMAEAFF.

This CDR3 reads CASSFFSGSSYEQYF. DNA of the CDR3: TGTGCCAGCAGCTTCTTTTCGGGGTCATCCTACGAGCAGTACTTC. V gene TRBV5-4 combines with J gene TRBJ2-7; possibly TRBD2 for D (5 bases). V gave up 2 bases and J gave up 1 base, with 13 bases separating them. The germline V gene has CDR1 SGHNT and CDR2 YYREEE (reference sequence). The CDR3 length is 15 residues.

This chain connects TRBV2 to TRBJ1-4, with a possible D match to TRBD1 (6 bases). This CDR3 comprises 15 residues. Per the germline V gene, CDR1 is SNHLY and CDR2 is FYNNEI. V was trimmed by 3 bases and J by 1 base, leaving 9 bases between them. The DNA for the CDR3 is TGTGCCAGCAGTGATTCGGACAGAACTAATGAAAAACTGTTTTTT. Amino acids: CASSDSDRTNEKLFF.

The rearrangement uses TRBV7-9 and TRBJ1-1; D is ambiguous. The V end lost 5 bases, the J end lost 5 bases, and 15 bases lay between the germline ends. CDR1 SEHNR and CDR2 FQNEAQ come from the germline V gene (reference sequence). The CDR3 runs to 14 residues. CDR3 protein: CASSLPPGRTEAFF. CDR3 nucleotide sequence: TGTGCCAGCAGCCTACCACCGGGGAGGACTGAAGCTTTCTTT.

This chain connects TRBV5-1 to TRBJ2-1, with TRBD2 matching 10 bases. The V segment lost 1 base and the J segment 7 bases; nucleotides outside the gene matches: 8. The V gene's germline CDR1 is SGHRS and CDR2 YFSETQ. This CDR3 has 16 residues. The CDR3 sequence is CASSLIGPSGSNEQFF. The CDR3 DNA is TGCGCCAGCAGCTTGATAGGGCCTAGCGGGAGTAATGAGCAGTTCTTC.

This sequence joins TRBV30 and TRBJ2-7, with 7 bases aligning to TRBD2. Germline V lookup: CDR1 GTSNPN, CDR2 SVGIG (reference sequence). The CDR3 runs to 13 residues. The junction had 7 bases not matched to a gene; V was cut back by 3 bases and J by 5 bases. CDR3 in amino acids: CAWSSRGRDEQYF. CDR3 DNA: TGTGCCTGGAGCTCGAGAGGGAGGGACGAGCAGTACTTC.

This clone was seen just once. The V call is TRBV6-1, the J call TRBJ2-2, with 10 nucleotides matching TRBD2. V lost 1 base to trimming and J lost 7 bases; unmatched junction nucleotides: 3. The CDR3 runs to 15 residues. Germline V gene data show CDR1 as MNHNS and CDR2 as SASEGT. The CDR3 DNA follows: TGTGCCAGCAGTGAAGGACTAGCGGGCCTCGGGGAGCTGTTTTTT. This sequence encodes CASSEGLAGLGELFF.

V and J are TRBV6-4 and TRBJ2-7; a weak D match, TRBD1 (5 bases). The CDR3 is made up of 14 amino acids. CDR1 and CDR2 (germline): MRHNA, SNTAGT. Trimming cost V 1 base and J 2 bases, with 9 bases left between them. The CDR3 reads CASSDLGPPYEQYF. Here the CDR3 DNA reads TGTGCCAGCAGTGACTTGGGGCCACCCTACGAGCAGTACTTC.

The rearrangement joins TRBV6-5 to TRBJ1-2, with a weak D call TRBD1 (6 bases). Germline CDR1 and CDR2: MNHEY and SVGAGI. The CDR3 has 13 residues. Trimming took off 2 bases at V and 6 bases at J, with 10 bases between the two ends. The CDR3 protein is CASSYGQGNGYTF. The CDR3 bases are TGTGCCAGCAGTTACGGGCAGGGGAATGGCTACACCTTC.